The sequence of this T cell receptor (beta chain) was determined in a study of blood T cell repertoires in COVID-19. Trimming took off 7 bases at V and 6 bases at J, with 9 bases between the two ends. The CDR3 extends over 11 amino acids. Looked up from germline, CDR1 is MNHEY and CDR2 is SVGAGI. Assay used: immunoSEQ multiplex PCR; TCRdb lists only in-frame clones, some missing. The table lists roughly 230,000 clones, around 90% of them singletons, with under 2.5% in the top ten. This sequence joins TRBV6-5 and TRBJ1-1, with a tentative D call TRBD1 (5 bases). Sequenced: peripheral blood. This sequence was found in a woman aged 55-70 years with COVID-19, enrolled during active disease. This CDR3 is CASTRGAEAFF. For the CDR3, the DNA is TGTGCCAGCACCCGGGGGGCTGAAGCTTTCTTT.